The rows below give T cell receptor beta chains drawn from one sample of a study of T cells in Graves' hyperthyroidism and ophthalmopathy. TCRdb re-derived calls from the multiplex PCR reads in MiXCR, one entry per CDR3 protein. The sample has some 530,000 distinct CDR3 sequences; 22% are singletons. Sequencing used blood. These receptor sequences come from a woman between 65 and 79 years old with Graves' ophthalmopathy. The CDR3 runs from the conserved cysteine through the conserved F or W. The D gene is left open where the match is weak. For some rows the clone size is stated as once, few or many, or as a class when expanded; others skip it.

11 . TRBJ2-1 TRBV3-1 many TGTGCCAGCAGCCTGACTAATGAGCAGTTCTTC CASSLTNEQFF
15 TRBD2 TRBJ2-1 TRBV6-1 . TGTGCCAGCAGGGGGACTAGCGGGAGTTACAATGAGCAGTTCTTC CASRGTSGSYNEQFF
12 . TRBJ1-5 TRBV19 few TGTGCCAGTAGGATGAGCAATCAGCCCCAGCATTTT CASRMSNQPQHF
13 TRBD2 TRBJ2-5 TRBV20-1 few TGCAGTGCCAGAAGAGCGGGGGGCGAGACCCAGTACTTC CSARRAGGETQYF
17 . TRBJ2-3 TRBV7-2 . TGTGCCAGCAGCTTTCGGAGGGGGCGGGACTACACAGATACGCAGTATTTT CASSFRRGRDYTDTQYF
14 . TRBJ2-7 TRBV5-5 few TGTGCCAGCAGCTTGGGTACTAGATTCCACGAGCAGTACTTC CASSLGTRFHEQYF
16 TRBD2 TRBJ2-1 TRBV12-3/TRBV12-4 many TGTGCCAGCAGTTGGGGACTAGCGGGAGTCAGTAATGAGCAGTTCTTC CASSWGLAGVSNEQFF
13 . TRBJ1-1 TRBV12-3/TRBV12-4 many TGTGCCAGCAGTGGTGATTCGAACACTGAAGCTTTCTTT CASSGDSNTEAFF
13 . TRBJ1-1 TRBV25-1 few TGTGCCACCCAGGCAAGGGGGGCCACTGAAGCTTTCTTT CATQARGATEAFF
13 . TRBJ1-1 TRBV30 . TGTGCCTGGAGTCCGGGGCATGGCACTGAAGCTTTCTTT CAWSPGHGTEAFF
12 . TRBJ2-1 TRBV29-1 few TGCAGCGTTGGACAGGCCCCCGAAGAGCAGTTCTTC CSVGQAPEEQFF
15 TRBD2 TRBJ2-1 TRBV13 . TGTGCCAGCAGCCCATCCGGGACTAGCGGGAATGAGCAGTTCTTC CASSPSGTSGNEQFF
14 . TRBJ1-2 TRBV30 . TGTGCCTGGGGGGGGACCGCGGAGGCCTATGGCTACACCTTC CAWGGTAEAYGYTF
13 . TRBJ2-1 TRBV6-1 few TGTGCCAGCAGCGGACGAGGGGCCAATGAGCAGTTCTTC CASSGRGANEQFF
15 . TRBJ2-3 TRBV7-9 many TGTGCCAGCAGCCCCGGAGCTATGTTCGAGGATACGCAGTATTTT CASSPGAMFEDTQYF
15 TRBD1 TRBJ2-1 TRBV18 . TGTGCCAGCTCCCAGAGGACAGGGCAGTACAATGAGCAGTTCTTC CASSQRTGQYNEQFF
15 TRBD1 TRBJ1-2 TRBV3-1 few TGTGCCAGCAGCCGCCGGGACAGGAAAAGCATTGGCTACACCTTC CASSRRDRKSIGYTF
11 . TRBJ2-3 TRBV7-8 . TGTGCCAGCAGTACCCCTGGTACGCAGTATTTT CASSTPGTQYF
15 TRBD2 TRBJ2-7 TRBV12-3/TRBV12-4 . TGTGCCAGCAATCCCAGCGGGGCGTCTTCCTACGAGCAGTACTTC CASNPSGASSYEQYF
18 . TRBJ2-1 TRBV5-1 few TGCGCCAGCAGCTTGAAACTGGTTCGGAGGAGCTCCTACAATGAGCAGTTCTTC CASSLKLVRRSSYNEQFF
15 . TRBJ1-1 TRBV6-5 . TGTGCCAGCAGTTACTCGTACAGGCGGAACACTGAAGCTTTCTTT CASSYSYRRNTEAFF
15 . TRBJ1-6 TRBV7-2 few TGTGCCAGCAGCTTAGAAACAGGAAATAATTCACCCCTCCACTTT CASSLETGNNSPLHF
12 . TRBJ2-7 TRBV14 few TGTGCCAGCAGCCACGTCTACTACGAGCAGTACTTC CASSHVYYEQYF
14 TRBD2 TRBJ2-1 TRBV10-1 few TGCGCCAGCAGAACGGGAGGTCCCTACAATGAGCAGTTCTTC CASRTGGPYNEQFF
13 . TRBJ1-1 TRBV19 many TGTGCCAGCTCCGACAGGCCGAACACTGAAGCTTTCTTT CASSDRPNTEAFF
14 TRBD1 TRBJ1-1 TRBV27 many TGTGCCAGCAGGAGGACAGGGTGGGACACTGAAGCTTTCTTT CASRRTGWDTEAFF
17 TRBD2 TRBJ2-1 TRBV7-2 . TGTGCCAGCAGCATACCGGGGACTAGCGGGAGGGCCCATGAGCAGTTCTTC CASSIPGTSGRAHEQFF
14 . TRBJ2-7 TRBV11-1 . TGTGCCAGCAGCCCCGGCCGGGTCTCCTACGAGCAGTACTTC CASSPGRVSYEQYF
15 TRBD2 TRBJ2-7 TRBV10-1 few TGCGCCAGCAGTGAGTCGGCTAGCGGGAAGTACGAGCAGTACTTC CASSESASGKYEQYF
15 . TRBJ1-1 TRBV20-1 few TGCAGTGCTAGGGTTCTACAGGGCATGAACACTGAAGCTTTCTTT CSARVLQGMNTEAFF
15 . TRBJ2-7 TRBV7-3 few TGTGCCAGCAGCTACCTCCGGCAGGGAACCTACGAGCAGTACTTC CASSYLRQGTYEQYF